This T cell receptor beta chain was captured by sequencing in a study of shared clonotypes between healthy human individuals. Study-wide background: In total, the donors were a couple of women and a few men aged 18 to 49.

Germline values: CDR1 KGHSH, CDR2 LQKENI. CDR3 length: 15 residues. Trimming removed 1 base at V and 5 bases at J, with 14 bases between. Tens of thousands of T cell genomes (approximately 210 ng DNA) went into each sorted-subset replicate. Clones were sequenced by immunoSEQ multiplex PCR, and TCRdb holds only the in-frame ones, with some missing. The sample shows over a million clones, 98% of them seen only once. Naive CD4+ cells were CD45RA-selected; the remaining cells were memory. The TCR was taken from a man aged 25-45 years in good health. The specimen was naive CD4+ T cells sorted from blood. As to subset: CD45RA+ positively selected. The chain recombines TRBV18 with TRBJ2-5; D is undetermined. In DNA, the CDR3 is TGTGCCAGCTCACCACTGTCACCCCCTAGGGAGACCCAGTACTTC. Amino acids: CASSPLSPPRETQYF. Drawing the rest from reference TRBV18 and TRBJ2-5, the complete variable domain is NAGVMQNPRHLVRRRGQEARLRCSPMKGHSHVYWYRQLPEEGLKFMVYLQKENIIDESGMPKERFSAEFPKEGPSILRIQQVVRGDSAAYFCASSPLSPPRETQYFGPGTRLLVL.